These 19 T cell receptor beta chains came from one sample sequenced in a study of CD8+ T cells in alopecia areata. RNA extraction and reverse transcription yielded cDNA as sequencing template. Sequenced by immunoSEQ multiplex PCR; TCRdb stores in-frame clones only, minus some. The sample yields over 100,000 clones, around 56% seen once. The treatment: oral pan-JAK inhibitor, 5-10 mg twice daily. The material sequenced was CD4+ T cells sorted from blood, taken at week 4, from a patient treated with tofacitinib. The receptors shown here come from a human donor with alopecia areata.

The chain employs TRBV30 and TRBJ1-1; the D gene is possibly TRBD1 (6 bases). The CDR3 has 11 residues. V lost 8 bases, J lost 5 bases, and 12 bases lay in between. CDR1 is GTSNPN and CDR2 is SVGIG in the germline V gene (reference sequence). CDR3 DNA sequence: TGTGCCGGGGCGAGGGGGACTGAAGCTTTCTTT. Translating gives CAGARGTEAFF.

This chain connects TRBV7-9 to TRBJ2-3; 12 bases map to TRBD2. The germline CDR1 and CDR2 sequences are SEHNR and FQNEAQ (reference sequence). V shed 3 bases and J 1 base; nucleotides not matched to a gene: 2. The CDR3 is 16 amino acids. The CDR3 region is CASSFGTSGRTDTQYF. CDR3 nucleotides: TGTGCCAGCAGCTTCGGGACTAGCGGGCGCACAGATACGCAGTATTTT.

Only a few counts were recorded for this clone. The chain employs TRBV19 and TRBJ2-6; D ambiguous. The germline V gene encodes CDR1 LNHDA and CDR2 SQIVND (reference sequence). CDR3 length: 13 amino acids. The V and J ends lost 7 bases and 1 base respectively, with 5 bases between them. Written as DNA, the CDR3 is TGTGCCAGTATGAGGTCTGGGGCCAACGTCCTGACTTTC. It encodes CASMRSGANVLTF. The complete variable domain, with remaining parts taken from reference TRBV19 and TRBJ2-6, reads DGGITQSPKYLFRKEGQNVTLSCEQNLNHDAMYWYRQDPGQGLRLIYYSQIVNDFQKGDIAEGYSVSREKKESFPLTVTSAQKNPTAFYLCASMRSGANVLTFGAGSRLTVL.

On this clone: Other nucleotide sequences from this sample produce the same CDR3. V gene TRBV4-1 combines with J gene TRBJ1-2; perhaps TRBD1 as D (6 bases). Germline V gene sequence: CDR1 MGHRA, CDR2 YSYEKL. This CDR3 is built from 15 residues. V gave up 1 base and J gave up 2 bases, with 11 bases separating them. CDR3 in amino acids: CASSQVQGRNYGYTF. In DNA form, the CDR3 reads TGCGCCAGCAGCCAAGTTCAGGGGCGCAACTATGGCTACACCTTC.

The chain has TRBV19 and TRBJ1-5, with D uncertain. V gave up 4 bases and J gave up 1 base, with 5 bases separating them. This CDR3 contains 13 residues. Germline V gene data show CDR1 as LNHDA and CDR2 as SQIVND (reference sequence). CDR3 residues: CASSRASNQPQHF. The CDR3 bases are TGTGCCAGTAGTAGGGCAAGCAATCAGCCCCAGCATTTT.

This clone occurred a few times. This chain joins TRBV7-9 and TRBJ1-1; TRBD1 matches at 8 bases. J was trimmed by 4 bases and V by 5 bases; bases with no gene match: 6. Germline-derived CDR1 and CDR2 are SEHNR and FQNEAQ (reference sequence). This CDR3 is built from 14 residues. The CDR3 DNA is TGTGCCAGCAGCGCAGGGGGCTGGATCACTGAAGCTTTCTTT. Its protein is CASSAGGWITEAFF.

This clone has more than one count but fewer than ten. The chain links TRBV7-9 to TRBJ2-3; TRBD2 might be the D (5 bases). V was cut by 8 bases and J by 2 bases, with 11 bases left in between. Germline CDR1 SEHNR, CDR2 FQNEAQ (reference sequence). The CDR3 length is 13 residues. This chain's CDR3 is CASAVGLTDTQYF. CDR3 nucleotide sequence: TGTGCCAGCGCCGTCGGACTCACAGATACGCAGTATTTT. Complete variable domain (other parts from reference TRBV7-9 and TRBJ2-3): DTGVSQNPRHKITKRGQNVTFRCDPISEHNRLYWYRQTLGQGPEFLTYFQNEAQLEKSRLLSDRFSAERPKGSFSTLEIQRTEQGDSAMYLCASAVGLTDTQYFGPGTRLTVL.

The CDR3 here is CASSPPGEEEKLFF. As DNA, the CDR3 is TGTGCCAGCAGCCCACCGGGGGAGGAAGAAAAACTGTTTTTT. The chain is built from TRBV6-1 and TRBJ1-4, with D perhaps TRBD1 (5 bases). Germline V CDR1 and CDR2: MNHNS, SASEGT. Trimming left V 6 bases short and J 8 bases short, with 16 bases between. The CDR3 is made up of 14 amino acids.

The CDR3 loop is CSVGQRSGNTIYF. In nucleotides, the CDR3 is TGCAGCGTTGGGCAACGCTCTGGAAACACCATATATTTT. V is TRBV29-1 and J is TRBJ1-3; no reliable D call. V lost 4 bases, J lost 0 bases, and 7 bases lay in between. The CDR3 has 13 residues. In germline, CDR1 is SQVTM, CDR2 ANQGSEA.

The chain has TRBV19 and TRBJ2-7; 11 nucleotides align to TRBD1. CDR1 is LNHDA, CDR2 SQIVND, per germline (reference sequence). The CDR3 covers 16 residues. Germline trimming cut 4 bases from V and 4 bases from J; bases unmatched to any gene: 9. Here the CDR3 DNA reads TGTGCCAGTAGTACCCCAAGGACAGGGGGCTCTTACGAGCAGTACTTC. The encoded protein is CASSTPRTGGSYEQYF.

The V gene is TRBV27, the J gene TRBJ1-2; D is undetermined. V lost 5 bases to trimming and J lost 0 bases, with 13 bases between them. The germline CDR1 and CDR2 sequences are MNHEY and SMNVEV (reference sequence). The CDR3 loop spans 15 amino acids. This chain's CDR3 is CASSLRSEANYGYTF. CDR3 sequence (DNA): TGTGCCAGCAGTCTTCGGTCCGAAGCTAACTATGGCTACACCTTC.

The rearrangement joins TRBV30 to TRBJ2-7; TRBD1 matches 7 bases. This CDR3 region has 13 residues. J was trimmed by 5 bases and V by 0 bases; bases with no gene match: 4. CDR1 is GTSNPN, CDR2 SVGIG, per germline (reference sequence). CDR3 residues: CAWSVKDRDEQYF. The CDR3 bases are TGTGCCTGGAGTGTGAAAGACAGGGACGAGCAGTACTTC.

The sample holds a few counts of this clone. The chain uses TRBV5-4 and TRBJ2-5; perhaps D is TRBD1 or TRBD2 (6 bases each). CDR1 SGHNT and CDR2 YYREEE come from the germline V gene (reference sequence). V gave up 4 bases and J gave up 4 bases, with 11 bases separating them. This CDR3 has 13 amino acids. The CDR3 here is CASSQQGGETQYF. The CDR3 coding sequence is TGTGCCAGCAGCCAACAGGGAGGAGAGACCCAGTACTTC.

The chain couples TRBV6-5 to TRBJ1-4, with D perhaps TRBD1 (5 bases). This CDR3 has 14 residues. Trimming took 8 bases from V and 0 from J, leaving 10 bases between them. The germline gives CDR1 MNHEY, CDR2 SVGAGI. CDR3 DNA: TGTGCCAGCGGACCGACAGCAACTAATGAAAAACTGTTTTTT. Its translation: CASGPTATNEKLFF.

This clone was seen more than once but under ten times. The chain combines TRBV30 with TRBJ1-3; no definite D call. Trimming took 1 base from V and 7 from J, leaving 14 bases between them. The germline V gene has CDR1 GTSNPN and CDR2 SVGIG (reference sequence). The CDR3 runs 14 residues. CDR3 sequence: CAWSGKASGNTIYF. CDR3 DNA: TGTGCCTGGAGTGGAAAGGCTTCGGGGAACACCATATATTTT.

The genes are TRBV27 and TRBJ2-1, with TRBD2 matching 7 bases. CDR1 is MNHEY, CDR2 SMNVEV, per germline (reference sequence). There are 16 residues in the CDR3. V shed 5 bases and J 5 bases; nucleotides not matched to a gene: 12. The CDR3 here is CASSPGGISWDNEQFF. CDR3 in DNA: TGTGCCAGCAGTCCGGGAGGTATCAGTTGGGACAATGAGCAGTTCTTC.

V and J are TRBV9 and TRBJ1-4; D is unresolved. CDR1 SGDLS and CDR2 YYNGEE come from the germline V gene. The CDR3 totals 15 residues. V was shortened by 2 bases and J by 0 bases, with 8 bases between the two germline ends. The CDR3 loop reads CASSVTPTTNEKLFF. Here the CDR3 DNA reads TGTGCCAGCAGCGTGACACCCACAACTAATGAAAAACTGTTTTTT.

The chain links TRBV7-9 to TRBJ2-5, with 7 bases aligning to TRBD1. The J call may not be correct, given that the DNA end is closer to TRBJ2-7. The CDR3 contains 14 residues. Germline values: CDR1 SEHNR, CDR2 FQNEAQ (reference sequence). The CDR3 loop reads CASSKRDSGYEQYF. Written as DNA, the CDR3 is TGTGCCAGCAGCAAAAGGGACAGCGGCTACGAGCAGTACTTC.

This clone was counted a few times. This chain connects TRBV28 to TRBJ1-5; no clear D. Trimming shortened V by 7 bases and J by 7 bases, and 17 bases separated the two germline ends. This CDR3 has 14 amino acids. Germline V gene sequence: CDR1 MDHEN, CDR2 SYDVKM. The CDR3 sequence is CASNANRRTQPQHF. The CDR3 DNA reads TGTGCCAGCAATGCTAACCGGAGGACCCAGCCCCAGCATTTT.